Each of the 18 T cell receptor beta chains below was sequenced from the same sample in a study of CD8 T cells in ankylosing spondylitis. Notes on the study in general: The study identified a TCR beta motif of about eight highly homologous variants that appeared characteristic of ankylosing spondylitis blood.

TCRdb reanalysed the 5' RACE reads using MiXCR and keeps one entry per CDR3 protein. The sample has some 330,000 distinct CDR3 sequences, 6.5% to 10% seen once. Their cognate antigens are unknown. The sample comprised blood, either unsorted or a sorted T cell fraction (not recorded which). These TCRs come from a male donor with ankylosing spondylitis.

Many counts were recorded for this clonotype. The V gene is TRBV29-1, the J gene TRBJ1-5; D is unclear. The CDR3 runs to 13 residues. With 7 bases removed from V and 5 bases from J, the gap between germline ends came to 15 bases. Germline loops: CDR1 SQVTM, CDR2 ANQGSEA. DNA for the CDR3: TGCAGCGCCGCCTCCGGCGGTTATCAGCCCCAGCATTTT. Translated: CSAASGGYQPQHF.

This clonotype was seen a handful of times. The chain combines TRBV4-3 with TRBJ1-2; weak D call: TRBD1 (6 bases). CDR3 size: 16 residues. Germline CDR1 reads LGHNA; CDR2 reads YSLEER. Deletions cut 4 bases from V and 4 bases from J, with 19 bases between. The CDR3 sequence is CASSPTRDRFVYGYTF. The CDR3 DNA reads TGCGCCAGCAGCCCCACTCGCGACAGGTTTGTCTATGGCTACACCTTC.

This clonotype came up once. V usage is TRBV11-3 and J usage is TRBJ2-1; TRBD2 matches 11 bases. Germline values: CDR1 SGHNT, CDR2 YENEEA. Trimming took 4 bases from V and 12 from J; bases not matched to a gene: 5. The CDR3 contains 13 residues. The CDR3 sequence: CASSSLAGGGQFF. CDR3 DNA sequence: TGTGCCAGCAGCTCTCTAGCGGGAGGAGGGCAGTTCTTC.

This clonotype was counted many times. The genes are TRBV25-1 and TRBJ2-1, with 11 bases fitting TRBD2. CDR1 and CDR2 (germline): MGHDK, SYGVNS. This CDR3 comprises 13 residues. Trimming removed 8 bases from V and 4 bases from J; junction bases left unmatched: 1. CDR3 in DNA: TGTGCCAGCGGGACTAGCGGATACAATGAGCAGTTCTTC. Translating gives CASGTSGYNEQFF.

This clonotype was detected a few times. CDR3 residues: CASSPPGLAGYTGELFF. CDR3 coding DNA: TGTGCCAGCAGCCCCCCGGGGCTAGCGGGGTACACCGGGGAGCTGTTTTTT. The V gene is TRBV6-1, the J gene TRBJ2-2, with TRBD2 matching 9 bases. Trimming removed 6 bases from V and 3 bases from J; junction bases left unmatched: 11. The CDR3 covers 17 residues. CDR1 and CDR2 (germline): MNHNS, SASEGT.

In its sample, this clonotype was seen a few times. The chain uses TRBV3-1 and TRBJ1-4; weak D call: TRBD1 (5 bases). V was trimmed by 5 bases and J by 4 bases, leaving 14 bases between them. Germline CDR1 and CDR2: LGHDT and YNNKEL (reference sequence). The CDR3 consists of 15 residues. This CDR3 reads CASSVPGTLNEKLFF. As DNA, the CDR3 is TGTGCCAGCAGCGTCCCCGGGACCCTTAATGAAAAACTGTTTTTT. The full variable domain, completed using reference TRBV3-1 and TRBJ1-4, is DTAVSQTPKYLVTQMGNDKSIKCEQNLGHDTMYWYKQDSKKFLKIMFSYNNKELIINETVPNRFSPKSPDKAHLNLHINSLELGDSAVYFCASSVPGTLNEKLFFGSGTQLSVL.

This chain connects TRBV20-1 to TRBJ2-3; 7 nucleotides agree with TRBD1. The V gene's germline CDR1 is DFQATT and CDR2 SNEGSKA (reference sequence). The CDR3 runs to 12 residues. As DNA, the CDR3 is TGCCGGGTAGGGGGCGTCTCAGATACGCAGTATTTT. Translating it yields CRVGGVSDTQYF.

The DNA for the CDR3 is TGCGCCAGCAGCTTGCCCCGAGCGTCCTACAATGAGCAGTTCTTC. Protein product: CASSLPRASYNEQFF. This chain uses TRBV5-1 with TRBJ2-1, with D hard to call. The CDR3 has 15 amino acids. Germline CDR1 reads SGHRS; CDR2 reads YFSETQ. Deletions cut 1 base from V and 1 base from J, with 9 bases between.

The V gene is TRBV6-6, the J gene TRBJ2-1; D could derive from TRBD1 or TRBD2 (5 bases each). Trimming took off 2 bases at V and 10 bases at J, with 12 bases between the two ends. Per germline, CDR1 MNHNY and CDR2 SVGAGI (reference sequence). CDR3 length: 13 amino acids. The CDR3: CASSYPGPGEQFF. The CDR3 bases are TGTGCCAGCAGTTACCCGGGGCCGGGGGAGCAGTTCTTC.

This clonotype was seen only a few times. The V gene is TRBV7-2, the J gene TRBJ2-4; tentatively, D is TRBD1 (6 bases). V was clipped by 0 bases and J by 6 bases, with 15 bases between them. The CDR3 extends over 16 amino acids. Germline assignment: CDR1 SGHTA and CDR2 FQGNSA. Written as DNA, the CDR3 is TGTGCCAGCAGCTTAGCGAACTACGGACAGCGAAACATTCAGTACTTC. As protein: CASSLANYGQRNIQYF.

In its sample, this clonotype was seen a few times. This chain uses TRBV27 with TRBJ2-2; TRBD1 matches at 8 bases. V shed 3 bases and J 4 bases; nucleotides not matched to a gene: 4. The CDR3 loop spans 15 amino acids. Germline CDR1 reads MNHEY; CDR2 reads SMNVEV (reference sequence). The CDR3 nucleotides are TGTGCCAGCAGTTTCGGCAGGGGGCTCACCGGGGAGCTGTTTTTT. Protein: CASSFGRGLTGELFF.

This clonotype was counted ten times or more. The rearrangement links TRBV4-1 to TRBJ2-3; TRBD2 matches 7 bases. Trimming cost V 0 bases and J 2 bases; bases outside gene matches: 5. Germline V gene lookup returns CDR1 MGHRA and CDR2 YSYEKL. The CDR3 sequence is 16 residues long. The DNA for the CDR3 is TGCGCCAGCAGCCAAGATCCAGCGGGACCCACAGATACGCAGTATTTT. Protein product: CASSQDPAGPTDTQYF.

The sample holds many counts of this clonotype. The chain joins TRBV2 to TRBJ2-7; 7 bases map to TRBD2. The CDR3 is made up of 13 amino acids. V lost 7 bases to trimming and J lost 3 bases; unmatched junction nucleotides: 6. From germline, CDR1 is SNHLY and CDR2 FYNNEI. The CDR3 region is CASIEGGRYEQYF. CDR3 DNA: TGTGCCAGCATCGAGGGAGGGCGCTACGAGCAGTACTTC.

The gene calls are TRBV5-1 and TRBJ1-3; D is undetermined. Germline lookup yields CDR1 SGHRS and CDR2 YFSETQ. This CDR3 is built from 14 residues. Trimming stripped 4 bases from V and 0 bases from J, with 8 bases between. CDR3 in DNA: TGCGCCAGCAGCCTGGATACCTCTGGAAACACCATATATTTT. Translation gives CASSLDTSGNTIYF.

J is TRBJ2-7 and V is TRBV20-1; a weak D match, TRBD1 (6 bases). From germline, CDR1 is DFQATT and CDR2 SNEGSKA (reference sequence). V lost 5 bases and J lost 3, with 14 bases in between. The CDR3 spans 13 residues. The CDR3 spells CSASRDNRYEQYF. The CDR3 DNA reads TGCAGTGCTTCCCGGGACAACCGCTACGAGCAGTACTTC.

V is TRBV10-3 and J is TRBJ2-1, with 10 bases aligning to TRBD2. The CDR3 contains 15 residues. V was clipped by 6 bases and J by 3 bases; unmatched bases: 5. Per germline, CDR1 ENHRY and CDR2 SYGVKD. The CDR3 is CAIRQREGNYNEQFF. CDR3 in DNA: TGTGCCATCAGGCAGCGGGAGGGGAACTACAATGAGCAGTTCTTC.

This clonotype has just a few counts. The V and J genes are TRBV7-2 and TRBJ2-7, with D perhaps matching TRBD1 (6 bases). This CDR3 has 15 residues. CDR1 and CDR2 from the germline V gene are SGHTA and FQGNSA. V lost 5 bases and J 3 bases, leaving 17 bases between the germline ends. The CDR3 nucleotides read TGTGCCAGCAGCCTGTGGGACATCTCGGGCTACGAGCAGTACTTC. Translation gives CASSLWDISGYEQYF.

This clonotype was observed a handful of times. The chain uses TRBV7-2 and TRBJ1-5; a weak D match, TRBD1 (5 bases). CDR3 length equals 15 residues. CDR1 and CDR2 from the germline V gene are SGHTA and FQGNSA. V lost 6 bases to trimming and J lost 5 bases, with 17 bases between them. The CDR3 reads CASSLGHGEHQPQHF. CDR3 bases: TGTGCCAGCAGTCTAGGACACGGGGAACATCAGCCCCAGCATTTT.